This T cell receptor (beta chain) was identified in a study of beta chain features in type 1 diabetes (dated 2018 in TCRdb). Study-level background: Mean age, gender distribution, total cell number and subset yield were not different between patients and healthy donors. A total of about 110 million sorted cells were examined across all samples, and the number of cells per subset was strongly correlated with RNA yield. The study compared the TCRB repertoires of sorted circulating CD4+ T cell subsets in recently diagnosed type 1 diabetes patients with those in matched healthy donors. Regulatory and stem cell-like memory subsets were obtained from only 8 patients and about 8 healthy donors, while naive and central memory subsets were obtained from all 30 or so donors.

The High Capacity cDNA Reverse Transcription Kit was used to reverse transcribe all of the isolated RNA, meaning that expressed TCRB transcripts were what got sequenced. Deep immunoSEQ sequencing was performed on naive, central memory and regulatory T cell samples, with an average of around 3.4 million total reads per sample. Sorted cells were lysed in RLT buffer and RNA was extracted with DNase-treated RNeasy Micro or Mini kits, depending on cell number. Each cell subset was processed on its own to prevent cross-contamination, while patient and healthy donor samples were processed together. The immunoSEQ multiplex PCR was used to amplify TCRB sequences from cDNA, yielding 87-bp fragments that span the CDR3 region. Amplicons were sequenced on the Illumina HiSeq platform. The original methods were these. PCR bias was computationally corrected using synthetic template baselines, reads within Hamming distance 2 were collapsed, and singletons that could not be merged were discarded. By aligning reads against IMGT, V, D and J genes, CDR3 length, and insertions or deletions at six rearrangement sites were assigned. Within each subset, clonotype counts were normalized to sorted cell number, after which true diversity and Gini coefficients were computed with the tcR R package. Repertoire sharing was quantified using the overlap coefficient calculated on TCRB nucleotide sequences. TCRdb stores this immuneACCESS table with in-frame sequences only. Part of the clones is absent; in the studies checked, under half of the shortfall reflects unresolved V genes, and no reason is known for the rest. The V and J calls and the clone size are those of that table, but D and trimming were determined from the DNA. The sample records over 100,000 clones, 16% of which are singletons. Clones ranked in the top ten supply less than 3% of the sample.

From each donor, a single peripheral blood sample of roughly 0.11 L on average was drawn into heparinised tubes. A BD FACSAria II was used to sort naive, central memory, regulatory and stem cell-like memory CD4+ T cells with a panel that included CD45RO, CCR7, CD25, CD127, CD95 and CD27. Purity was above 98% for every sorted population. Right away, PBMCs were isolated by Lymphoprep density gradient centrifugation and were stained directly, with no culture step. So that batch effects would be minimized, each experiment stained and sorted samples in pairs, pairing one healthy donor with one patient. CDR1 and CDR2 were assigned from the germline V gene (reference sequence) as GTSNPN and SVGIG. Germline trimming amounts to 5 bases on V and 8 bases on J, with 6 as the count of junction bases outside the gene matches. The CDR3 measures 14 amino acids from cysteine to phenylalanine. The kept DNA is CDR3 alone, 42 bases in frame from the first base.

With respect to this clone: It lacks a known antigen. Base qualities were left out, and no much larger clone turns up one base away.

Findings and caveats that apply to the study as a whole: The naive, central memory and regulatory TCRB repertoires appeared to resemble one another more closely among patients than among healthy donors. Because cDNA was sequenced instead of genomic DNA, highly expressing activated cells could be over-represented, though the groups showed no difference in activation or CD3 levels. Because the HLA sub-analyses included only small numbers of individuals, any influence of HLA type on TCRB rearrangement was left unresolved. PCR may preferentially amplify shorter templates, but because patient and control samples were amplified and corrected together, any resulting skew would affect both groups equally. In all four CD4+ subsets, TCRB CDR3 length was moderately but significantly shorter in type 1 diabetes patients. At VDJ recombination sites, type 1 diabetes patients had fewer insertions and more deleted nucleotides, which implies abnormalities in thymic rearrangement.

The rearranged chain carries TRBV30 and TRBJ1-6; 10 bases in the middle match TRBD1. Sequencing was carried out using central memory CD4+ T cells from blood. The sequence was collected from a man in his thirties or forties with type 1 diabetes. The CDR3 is CAWQTGGSDSPLHF. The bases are TGTGCCTGGCAGACAGGGGGCTCTGATTCACCCCTCCACTTT. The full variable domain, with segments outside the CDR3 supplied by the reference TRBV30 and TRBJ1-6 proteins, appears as SQTIHQWPATLVQPVGSPLSLECTVEGTSNPNLYWYRQAAGRGLQLLFYSVGIGQISSEVPQNLSASRPQDRQFILSSKKLLLSDSGFYLCAWQTGGSDSPLHFGNGTRLTVT.